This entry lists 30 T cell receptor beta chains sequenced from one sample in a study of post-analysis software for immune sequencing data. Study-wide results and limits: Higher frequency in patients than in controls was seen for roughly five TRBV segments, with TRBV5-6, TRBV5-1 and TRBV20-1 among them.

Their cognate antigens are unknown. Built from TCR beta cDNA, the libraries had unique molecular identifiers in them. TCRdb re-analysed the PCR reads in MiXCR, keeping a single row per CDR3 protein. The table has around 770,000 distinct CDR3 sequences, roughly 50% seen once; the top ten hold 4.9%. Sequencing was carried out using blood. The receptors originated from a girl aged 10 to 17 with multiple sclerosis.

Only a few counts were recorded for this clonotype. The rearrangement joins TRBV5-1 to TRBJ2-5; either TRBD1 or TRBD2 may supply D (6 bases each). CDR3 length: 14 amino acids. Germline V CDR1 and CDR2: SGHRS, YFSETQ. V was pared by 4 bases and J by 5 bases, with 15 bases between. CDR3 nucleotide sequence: TGCGCCAGCAGCCTATTGACTAGGGGGGAGACCCAGTACTTC. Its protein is CASSLLTRGETQYF.

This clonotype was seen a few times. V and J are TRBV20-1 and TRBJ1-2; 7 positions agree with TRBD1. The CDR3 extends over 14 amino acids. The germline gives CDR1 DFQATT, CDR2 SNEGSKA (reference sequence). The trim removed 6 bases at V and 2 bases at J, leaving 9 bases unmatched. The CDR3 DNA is TGCAGTGCCCGAGACAGGGTTCTCAACTATGGCTACACCTTC. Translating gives CSARDRVLNYGYTF.

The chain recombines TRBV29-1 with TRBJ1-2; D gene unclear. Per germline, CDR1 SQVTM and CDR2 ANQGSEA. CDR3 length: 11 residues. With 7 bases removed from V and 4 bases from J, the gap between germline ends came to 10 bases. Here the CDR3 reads CSAVGSYGYTF. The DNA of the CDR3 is TGCAGCGCTGTTGGCTCCTATGGCTACACCTTC.

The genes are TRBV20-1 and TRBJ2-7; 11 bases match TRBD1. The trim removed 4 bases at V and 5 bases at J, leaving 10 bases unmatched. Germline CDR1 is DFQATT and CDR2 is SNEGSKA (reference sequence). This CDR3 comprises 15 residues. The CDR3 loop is CSATLMGQGVHEQYF. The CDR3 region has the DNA TGCAGTGCTACGCTTATGGGACAGGGGGTCCACGAGCAGTACTTC.

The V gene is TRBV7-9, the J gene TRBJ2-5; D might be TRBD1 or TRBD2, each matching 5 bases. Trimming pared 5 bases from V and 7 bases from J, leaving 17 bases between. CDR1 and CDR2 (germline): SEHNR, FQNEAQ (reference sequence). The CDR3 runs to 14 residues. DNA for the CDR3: TGTGCCAGCAGCCCTCGGGACCACGAAGGGACCCAGTACTTC. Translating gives CASSPRDHEGTQYF.

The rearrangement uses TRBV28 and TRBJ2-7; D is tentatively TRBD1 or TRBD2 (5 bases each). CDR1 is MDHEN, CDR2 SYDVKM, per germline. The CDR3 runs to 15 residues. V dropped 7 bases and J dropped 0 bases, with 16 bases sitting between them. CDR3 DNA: TGTGCCAGCACCACGGGGCAAGGGCACTCCTACGAGCAGTACTTC. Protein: CASTTGQGHSYEQYF.

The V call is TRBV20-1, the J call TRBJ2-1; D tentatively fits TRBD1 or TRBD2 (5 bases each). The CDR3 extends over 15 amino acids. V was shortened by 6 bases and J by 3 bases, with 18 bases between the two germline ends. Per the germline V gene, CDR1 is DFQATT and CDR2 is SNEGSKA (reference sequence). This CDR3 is CSAPPPKGSYNEQFF. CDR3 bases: TGCAGTGCCCCACCTCCGAAGGGGAGCTACAATGAGCAGTTCTTC.

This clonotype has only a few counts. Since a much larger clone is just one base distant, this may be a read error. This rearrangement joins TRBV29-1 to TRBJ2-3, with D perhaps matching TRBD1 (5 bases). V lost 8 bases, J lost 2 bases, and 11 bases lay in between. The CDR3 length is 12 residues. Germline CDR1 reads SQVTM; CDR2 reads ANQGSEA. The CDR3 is CSPQDVTDTQYF. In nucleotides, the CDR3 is TGCAGCCCACAGGATGTCACAGATACGCAGTATTTT.

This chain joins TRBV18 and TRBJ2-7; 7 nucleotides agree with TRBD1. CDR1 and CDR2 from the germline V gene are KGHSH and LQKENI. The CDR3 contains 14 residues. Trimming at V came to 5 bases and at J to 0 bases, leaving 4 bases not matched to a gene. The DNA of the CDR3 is TGTGCCAGCTCAACGGACAGGAACTCCTACGAGCAGTACTTC. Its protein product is CASSTDRNSYEQYF. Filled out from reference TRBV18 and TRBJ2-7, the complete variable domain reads NAGVMQNPRHLVRRRGQEARLRCSPMKGHSHVYWYRQLPEEGLKFMVYLQKENIIDESGMPKERFSAEFPKEGPSILRIQQVVRGDSAAYFCASSTDRNSYEQYFGPGTRLTVT.

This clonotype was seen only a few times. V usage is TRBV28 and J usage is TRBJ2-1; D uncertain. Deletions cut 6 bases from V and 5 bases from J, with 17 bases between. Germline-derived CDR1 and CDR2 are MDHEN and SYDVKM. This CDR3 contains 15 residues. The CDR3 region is CASRFEGTGHNEQFF. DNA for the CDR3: TGTGCCAGCAGGTTTGAAGGTACTGGGCACAATGAGCAGTTCTTC.

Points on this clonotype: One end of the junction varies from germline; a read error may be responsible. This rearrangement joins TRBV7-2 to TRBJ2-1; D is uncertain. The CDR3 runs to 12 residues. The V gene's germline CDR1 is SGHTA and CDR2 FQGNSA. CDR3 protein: CAGSLMWGEQFF. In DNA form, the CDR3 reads TGTGCCGGCAGCTTAATGTGGGGTGAGCAGTTCTTC.

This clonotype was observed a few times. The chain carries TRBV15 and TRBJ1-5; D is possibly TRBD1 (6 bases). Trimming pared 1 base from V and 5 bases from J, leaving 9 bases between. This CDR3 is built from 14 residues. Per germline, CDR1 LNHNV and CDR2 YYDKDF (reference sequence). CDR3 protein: CATSRAAGDQPQHF. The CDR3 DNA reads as TGTGCCACCAGCAGAGCGGCAGGGGATCAGCCCCAGCATTTT.

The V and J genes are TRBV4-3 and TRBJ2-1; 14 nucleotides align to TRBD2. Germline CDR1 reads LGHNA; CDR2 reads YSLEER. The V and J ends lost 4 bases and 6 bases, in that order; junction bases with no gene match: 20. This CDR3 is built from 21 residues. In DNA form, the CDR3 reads TGCGCCAGCAGCCCTTACGCCCTGGGACTAGCGGGAGTAGCTAGACGCAATGAGCAGTTCTTC. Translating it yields CASSPYALGLAGVARRNEQFF.

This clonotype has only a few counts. The CDR3, as DNA: TGTGCCAGCAGTACCAGCGGCGGAATCAATCAGCCCCAGCATTTT. Residues: CASSTSGGINQPQHF. The V call is TRBV6-1, the J call TRBJ1-5; D is undetermined. Germline V gene sequence: CDR1 MNHNS, CDR2 SASEGT. With 5 bases removed from V and 3 bases from J, the gap between germline ends came to 14 bases. This CDR3 spans 15 amino acids.

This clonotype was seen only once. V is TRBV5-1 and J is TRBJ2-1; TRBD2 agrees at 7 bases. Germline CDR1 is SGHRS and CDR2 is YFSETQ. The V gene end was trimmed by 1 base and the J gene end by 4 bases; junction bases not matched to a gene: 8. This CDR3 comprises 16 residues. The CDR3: CASSLSPAGSYNEQFF. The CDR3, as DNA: TGCGCCAGCAGCTTGAGCCCAGCGGGGAGTTACAATGAGCAGTTCTTC.

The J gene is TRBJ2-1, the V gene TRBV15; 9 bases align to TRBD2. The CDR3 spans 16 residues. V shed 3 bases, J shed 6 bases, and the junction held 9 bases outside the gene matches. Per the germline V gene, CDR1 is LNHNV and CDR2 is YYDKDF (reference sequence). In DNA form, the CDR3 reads TGTGCCACCAGCAGTGAGCTAGCGGGATTGTTCAATGAGCAGTTCTTC. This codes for CATSSELAGLFNEQFF.

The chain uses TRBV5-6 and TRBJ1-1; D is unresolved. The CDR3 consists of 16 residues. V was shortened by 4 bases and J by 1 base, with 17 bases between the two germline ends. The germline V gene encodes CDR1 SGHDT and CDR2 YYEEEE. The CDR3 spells CASSTERARGNTEAFF. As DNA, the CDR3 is TGTGCCAGCAGCACCGAGCGGGCTCGAGGGAACACTGAAGCTTTCTTT.

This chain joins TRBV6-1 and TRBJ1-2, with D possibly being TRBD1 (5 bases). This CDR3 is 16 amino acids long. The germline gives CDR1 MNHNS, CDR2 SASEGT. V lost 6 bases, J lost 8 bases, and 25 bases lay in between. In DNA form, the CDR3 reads TGTGCCAGCAGCCGCCCCGGGGAGGGGAGTTGGAGGGGCTACACCTTC. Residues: CASSRPGEGSWRGYTF.

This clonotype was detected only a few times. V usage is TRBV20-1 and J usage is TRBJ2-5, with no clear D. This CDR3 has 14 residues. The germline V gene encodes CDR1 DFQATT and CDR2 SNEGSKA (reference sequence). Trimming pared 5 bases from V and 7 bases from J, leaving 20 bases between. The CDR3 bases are TGCAGTGCTCCTTTGTTCCGGGTACGAGGGACCCAGTACTTC. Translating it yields CSAPLFRVRGTQYF.

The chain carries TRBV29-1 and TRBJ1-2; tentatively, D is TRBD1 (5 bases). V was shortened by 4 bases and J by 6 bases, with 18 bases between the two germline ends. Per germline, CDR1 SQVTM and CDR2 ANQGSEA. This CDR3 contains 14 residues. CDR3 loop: CSVARAGRTNGYTF. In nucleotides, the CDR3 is TGCAGCGTTGCCCGGGCAGGGAGGACGAATGGCTACACCTTC.

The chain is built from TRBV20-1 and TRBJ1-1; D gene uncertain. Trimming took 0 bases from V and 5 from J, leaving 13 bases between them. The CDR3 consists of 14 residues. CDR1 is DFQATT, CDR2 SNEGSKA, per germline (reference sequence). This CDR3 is CSARDPRRGTEAFF. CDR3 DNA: TGCAGTGCTAGAGATCCCAGGCGGGGAACTGAAGCTTTCTTT.

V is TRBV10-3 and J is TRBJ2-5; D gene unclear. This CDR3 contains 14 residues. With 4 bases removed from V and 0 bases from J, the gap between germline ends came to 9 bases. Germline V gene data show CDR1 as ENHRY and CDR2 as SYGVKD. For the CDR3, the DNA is TGTGCCATCAGTGTAAGGCCCGACCAAGAGACCCAGTACTTC. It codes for CAISVRPDQETQYF.

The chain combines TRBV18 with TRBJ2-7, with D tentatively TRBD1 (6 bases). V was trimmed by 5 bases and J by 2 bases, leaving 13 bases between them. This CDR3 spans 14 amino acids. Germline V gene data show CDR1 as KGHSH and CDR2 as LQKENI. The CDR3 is CASSATGITYEQYF. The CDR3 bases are TGTGCCAGCTCAGCCACAGGGATCACCTACGAGCAGTACTTC.

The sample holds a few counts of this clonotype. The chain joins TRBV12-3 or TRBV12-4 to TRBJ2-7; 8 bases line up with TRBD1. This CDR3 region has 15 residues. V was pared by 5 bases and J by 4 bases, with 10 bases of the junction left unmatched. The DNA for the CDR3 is TGTGCCAGCAGTGTAGGACAGGGCGGAAAATACGAGCAGTACTTC. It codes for CASSVGQGGKYEQYF.

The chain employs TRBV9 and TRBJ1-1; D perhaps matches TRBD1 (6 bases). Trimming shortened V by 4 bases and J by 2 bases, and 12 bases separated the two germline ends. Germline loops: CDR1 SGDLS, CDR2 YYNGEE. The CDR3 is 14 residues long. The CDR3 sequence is CASSLADSNTEAFF. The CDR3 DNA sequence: TGTGCCAGCAGCTTAGCGGACAGCAACACTGAAGCTTTCTTT.

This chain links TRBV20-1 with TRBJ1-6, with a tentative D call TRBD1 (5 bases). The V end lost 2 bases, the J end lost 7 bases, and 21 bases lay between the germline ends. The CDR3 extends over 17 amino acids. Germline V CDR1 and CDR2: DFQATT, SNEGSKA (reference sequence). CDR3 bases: TGCAGTGCTAGAAAGGCCCTGACCGCGACAGAGAATTCACCCCTCCACTTT. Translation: CSARKALTATENSPLHF.

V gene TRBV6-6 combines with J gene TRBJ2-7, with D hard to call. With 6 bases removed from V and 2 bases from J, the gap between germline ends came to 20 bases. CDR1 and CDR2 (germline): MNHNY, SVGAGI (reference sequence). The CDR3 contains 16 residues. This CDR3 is CASSPSGGPLPYEQYF. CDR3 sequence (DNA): TGTGCCAGCAGCCCTAGTGGCGGCCCCCTCCCCTACGAGCAGTACTTC.

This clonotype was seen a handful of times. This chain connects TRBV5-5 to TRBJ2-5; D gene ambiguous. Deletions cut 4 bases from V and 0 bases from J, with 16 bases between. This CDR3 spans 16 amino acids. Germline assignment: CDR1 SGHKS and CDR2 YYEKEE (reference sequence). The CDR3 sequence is CASSPPAVQYQETQYF. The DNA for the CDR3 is TGTGCCAGCAGCCCCCCAGCAGTCCAGTACCAAGAGACCCAGTACTTC.

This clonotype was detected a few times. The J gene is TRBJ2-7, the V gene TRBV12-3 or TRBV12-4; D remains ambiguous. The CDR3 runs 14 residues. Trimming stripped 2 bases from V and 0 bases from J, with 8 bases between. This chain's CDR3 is CASSLSWNSYEQYF. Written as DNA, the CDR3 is TGTGCCAGCAGTTTATCCTGGAACTCCTACGAGCAGTACTTC.

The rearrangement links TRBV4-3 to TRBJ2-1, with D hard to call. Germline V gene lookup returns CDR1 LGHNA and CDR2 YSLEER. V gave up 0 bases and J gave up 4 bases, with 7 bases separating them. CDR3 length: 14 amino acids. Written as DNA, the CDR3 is TGCGCCAGCAGCCAAGACCGAGCTTACAATGAGCAGTTCTTC. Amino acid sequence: CASSQDRAYNEQFF.